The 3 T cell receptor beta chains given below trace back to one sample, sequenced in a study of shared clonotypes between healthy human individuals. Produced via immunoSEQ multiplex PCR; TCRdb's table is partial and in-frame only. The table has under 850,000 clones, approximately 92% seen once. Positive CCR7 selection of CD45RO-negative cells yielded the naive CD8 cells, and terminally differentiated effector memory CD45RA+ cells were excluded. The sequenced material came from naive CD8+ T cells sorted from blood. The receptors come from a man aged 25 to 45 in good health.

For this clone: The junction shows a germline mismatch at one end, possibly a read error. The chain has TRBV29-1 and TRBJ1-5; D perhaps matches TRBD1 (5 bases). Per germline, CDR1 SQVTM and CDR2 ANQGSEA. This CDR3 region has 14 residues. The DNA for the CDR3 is TGCAGCATTGAAGTGGGCACAGGCGATCAGCCCCAGCATTTT. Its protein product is CSIEVGTGDQPQHF.

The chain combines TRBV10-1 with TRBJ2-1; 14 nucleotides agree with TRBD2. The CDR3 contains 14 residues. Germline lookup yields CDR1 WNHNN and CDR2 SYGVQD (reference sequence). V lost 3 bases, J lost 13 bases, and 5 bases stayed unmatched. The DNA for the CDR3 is TGCGCCAGCAGTGATTGGACTAGCGGGAGGAGACAGTTCTTC. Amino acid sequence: CASSDWTSGRRQFF.

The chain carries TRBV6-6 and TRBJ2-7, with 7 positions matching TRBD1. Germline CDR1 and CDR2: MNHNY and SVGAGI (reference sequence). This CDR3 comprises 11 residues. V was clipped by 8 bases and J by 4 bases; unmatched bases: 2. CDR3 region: CASEQGYEQYF. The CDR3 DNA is TGTGCCAGCGAACAGGGGTACGAGCAGTACTTC.